These 31 T cell receptor beta chains came from one sample sequenced in a study of cytotoxic CD8 clonotypes in ibrutinib-treated CLL. Generated by immunoSEQ multiplex PCR, the TCRdb table keeps only in-frame clones and is missing some. The sample consists of 150,000 to 200,000 clones, 70% to 90% of them appearing once. Sequences were derived from PBMCs, sampled at disease progression, from a patient treated with ibrutinib. The receptors were sampled from a human donor with chronic lymphocytic leukemia.

This chain uses TRBV11-3 with TRBJ2-7; 8 bases are shared with TRBD2. CDR3 size: 14 residues. Trimming at V came to 7 bases and at J to 7 bases, leaving 12 bases not matched to a gene. From germline, CDR1 is SGHNT and CDR2 YENEEA. CDR3 sequence: CASTLAGGLSEQYF. CDR3 in DNA: TGTGCCAGCACCTTGGCGGGGGGCCTCTCAGAGCAGTACTTC.

This chain connects TRBV4-3 to TRBJ2-1; D is ambiguous. CDR1 and CDR2 (germline): LGHNA, YSLEER. CDR3 length: 15 amino acids. The V and J ends lost 0 bases and 2 bases respectively, with 8 bases between them. This CDR3 reads CASSQETLTYNEQFF. CDR3 nucleotide sequence: TGCGCCAGCAGCCAAGAAACGCTAACCTACAATGAGCAGTTCTTC.

The J gene is TRBJ1-3, the V gene TRBV27; 9 positions match TRBD1. The CDR3 runs 20 residues. Germline values: CDR1 MNHEY, CDR2 SMNVEV (reference sequence). J was trimmed by 1 base and V by 1 base; bases with no gene match: 14. The CDR3 sequence is CASSLFGRGQGSISGNTIYF. As DNA, the CDR3 is TGTGCCAGCAGTTTATTCGGACGGGGACAGGGTTCCATTTCTGGAAACACCATATATTTT.

This chain links TRBV30 with TRBJ2-7; the D gene is possibly TRBD2 (7 bases). The V and J ends lost 0 bases and 2 bases respectively, with 11 bases between them. CDR1 is GTSNPN and CDR2 is SVGIG in the germline V gene (reference sequence). The CDR3 runs to 14 residues. The CDR3, as DNA: TGTGCCTGGAGTGTATCGGGGGGCCCCTACGAGCAGTACTTC. It specifies CAWSVSGGPYEQYF. The full variable domain, in which reference TRBV30 and TRBJ2-7 provide the parts outside the CDR3, is SQTIHQWPATLVQPVGSPLSLECTVEGTSNPNLYWYRQAAGRGLQLLFYSVGIGQISSEVPQNLSASRPQDRQFILSSKKLLLSDSGFYLCAWSVSGGPYEQYFGPGTRLTVT.

The V and J genes are TRBV9 and TRBJ2-1, with 15 bases lining up with TRBD2. The CDR3 totals 19 residues. J was trimmed by 3 bases and V by 0 bases; bases with no gene match: 7. Per germline, CDR1 SGDLS and CDR2 YYNGEE. The CDR3 region is CASSVAGTSGRKDYNEQFF. The CDR3 DNA is TGTGCCAGCAGCGTAGCGGGGACTAGCGGGAGGAAGGACTACAATGAGCAGTTCTTC.

This clone showed up just once. This specimen includes other DNA sequences encoding the same CDR3. The CDR3 is CASSLRTSGSGEQYF. CDR3 bases: TGTGCCAGCAGCCTCAGGACTAGCGGGAGTGGCGAGCAGTACTTC. The V call is TRBV6-5, the J call TRBJ2-7, with 13 positions matching TRBD2. CDR1 is MNHEY, CDR2 SVGAGI, per germline. The CDR3 sequence is 15 residues long. V lost 6 bases, J lost 6 bases, and 8 bases stayed unmatched.

This clone was detected once. The rearrangement uses TRBV7-3 and TRBJ2-7; D possibly corresponds to TRBD1 (6 bases). Germline loops: CDR1 SGHTA, CDR2 FQGTGA. The CDR3 loop spans 15 amino acids. V gave up 2 bases and J gave up 6 bases, with 17 bases separating them. CDR3 protein: CASSLVLGAVGEQYF. As DNA, the CDR3 is TGTGCCAGCAGCTTAGTCCTGGGGGCAGTAGGCGAGCAGTACTTC.

The chain combines TRBV19 with TRBJ2-3, with TRBD2 as a possible D gene (5 bases). The germline CDR1 and CDR2 sequences are LNHDA and SQIVND (reference sequence). The CDR3 loop spans 11 amino acids. V lost 5 bases, J lost 5 bases, and 5 bases lay in between. The DNA of the CDR3 is TGTGCCAGTAGTGCGGGAGATACGCAGTATTTT. Translated, it gives CASSAGDTQYF.

The chain employs TRBV5-1 and TRBJ2-3; 7 bases are shared with TRBD1. The CDR3 runs to 15 residues. Germline V gene lookup returns CDR1 SGHRS and CDR2 YFSETQ. V gave up 2 bases and J gave up 6 bases; unmatched junction bases: 9. CDR3 protein: CASSLQGPGGDTQYF. DNA of the CDR3: TGCGCCAGCAGCTTACAGGGGCCTGGCGGCGATACGCAGTATTTT.

The J gene is TRBJ2-7, the V gene TRBV21-1; TRBD2 was called by the table and not checked on the DNA. TRBV21-1 is annotated as a pseudogene. The CDR3 spans 11 residues. The CDR3: CASSSSHEQYF. CDR3 coding DNA: TGTGCCAGCAGCTCCTCCCACGAGCAGTACTTC.

The rearrangement links TRBV5-1 to TRBJ2-7, with D perhaps TRBD1 (6 bases). CDR1 and CDR2 from the germline V gene are SGHRS and YFSETQ. With 4 bases removed from V and 0 bases from J, the gap between germline ends came to 8 bases. CDR3 length: 13 amino acids. This chain's CDR3 is CASSGQPSYEQYF. The CDR3 DNA follows: TGCGCCAGCAGCGGACAGCCCTCCTACGAGCAGTACTTC.

The chain combines TRBV5-1 with TRBJ2-1; 7 bases fit TRBD2. The J segment lost 8 bases and the V segment lost 4 bases, leaving 9 bases of the junction unmatched. The CDR3 extends over 14 amino acids. CDR1 and CDR2 from the germline V gene are SGHRS and YFSETQ. The CDR3 nucleotides are TGCGCCAGCAGCATCGGGACTACCGGGGATGAGCAGTTCTTC. Its protein is CASSIGTTGDEQFF.

This chain joins TRBV4-2 and TRBJ2-7, with D possibly TRBD2 on 5 matching bases. V was trimmed by 0 bases and J by 1 base, leaving 10 bases between them. Germline V gene data show CDR1 as LGHNA and CDR2 as YNFKEQ. The CDR3 sequence is 15 residues long. In DNA form, the CDR3 reads TGTGCCAGCAGCCAAGATCATGAGGGATCCTACGAGCAGTACTTC. Amino acids: CASSQDHEGSYEQYF.

CDR3 region: CASSLRQQSVPYGYTF. CDR3 in DNA: TGTGCCAGCAGCCTAAGACAGCAATCAGTCCCTTATGGCTACACCTTC. The chain has TRBV5-4 and TRBJ1-2; D is possibly TRBD1 (5 bases). Trimming took 4 bases from V and 5 from J, leaving 21 bases between them. This CDR3 is built from 16 residues. Germline-derived CDR1 and CDR2 are SGHNT and YYREEE (reference sequence).

The V and J genes are TRBV6-6 and TRBJ1-3; perhaps TRBD1 as D (5 bases). The CDR3 spans 16 residues. Trimming removed 0 bases at V and 4 bases at J, with 13 bases between. Germline V CDR1 and CDR2: MNHNY, SVGAGI (reference sequence). CDR3 in DNA: TGTGCCAGCAGTTACTCGCAGGGCAAATCCGGAAACACCATATATTTT. It encodes CASSYSQGKSGNTIYF.

The genes are TRBV2 and TRBJ1-2, with D possibly being TRBD1 (5 bases). Germline V gene data show CDR1 as SNHLY and CDR2 as FYNNEI. V was pared by 7 bases and J by 8 bases, with 17 bases between. The CDR3 is made up of 13 amino acids. The CDR3 spells CASIFRQGDGYTF. CDR3 coding DNA: TGTGCCAGCATCTTCAGGCAGGGTGACGGCTACACCTTC.

This clone was detected once. The V call is TRBV19, the J call TRBJ1-2; D is undetermined. V was pared by 4 bases and J by 4 bases, with 10 bases between. In germline, CDR1 is LNHDA, CDR2 SQIVND (reference sequence). This CDR3 region has 13 residues. This chain's CDR3 is CASSKEGFYGYTF. Here the CDR3 DNA reads TGTGCCAGTAGTAAGGAGGGATTCTATGGCTACACCTTC.

This chain links TRBV11-2 with TRBJ2-1; D is ambiguous. Germline CDR1 reads SGHAT; CDR2 reads FQNNGV. The CDR3 has 13 residues. V lost 0 bases, J lost 10 bases, and 10 bases lay in between. The CDR3 loop is CASSLDRAREQFF. The CDR3 region has the DNA TGTGCCAGCAGCTTAGATCGGGCCAGAGAGCAGTTCTTC.

The chain is built from TRBV6-7 and TRBJ2-7; 9 nucleotides line up with TRBD1. TRBV6-7 is designated an ORF whose function remains uncertain. This CDR3 is 13 amino acids long. V was pared by 8 bases and J by 2 bases, with 4 bases of the junction left unmatched. The CDR3 reads CASGDRDPYEQYF. CDR3 nucleotide sequence: TGTGCCAGCGGGGACAGGGATCCCTACGAGCAGTACTTC.

The chain links TRBV20-1 to TRBJ2-1, with D perhaps TRBD1 or TRBD2 (5 bases each). The V gene lost 6 bases and the J gene lost 8 bases, with 11 bases spanning the gap. Germline V gives CDR1 DFQATT, CDR2 SNEGSKA (reference sequence). The CDR3 is made up of 11 amino acids. CDR3: CSATGRYEQFF. The CDR3 bases are TGCAGTGCCACGGGACGATATGAGCAGTTCTTC.

The chain employs TRBV30 and TRBJ2-7, with 8 bases aligning to TRBD1. CDR3 length: 11 residues. J gave up 13 bases and V 1 base, and 6 bases lay outside the gene matches. Germline V gene lookup returns CDR1 GTSNPN and CDR2 SVGIG (reference sequence). The CDR3 DNA reads TGTGCCTGGAGTGCCGGGACAGGAGATTACTTC. It encodes CAWSAGTGDYF.

This chain links TRBV6-6 with TRBJ1-2, with 7 bases aligning to TRBD1. This CDR3 has 15 residues. Germline assignment: CDR1 MNHNY and CDR2 SVGAGI (reference sequence). Trimming removed 0 bases from V and 8 bases from J; junction bases left unmatched: 9. The CDR3 DNA reads TGTGCCAGCAGTTACTCGATGACAGGGATGGGGGGCTACACCTTC. Amino acids: CASSYSMTGMGGYTF.

This chain connects TRBV11-3 to TRBJ2-1, with a weak D call TRBD2 (6 bases). Per the germline V gene, CDR1 is SGHNT and CDR2 is YENEEA. V was cut by 6 bases and J by 0 bases, with 12 bases left in between. The CDR3 loop spans 15 amino acids. CDR3 DNA: TGTGCCAGCAGATCCCGGGAGAGCTCCTACAATGAGCAGTTCTTC. It codes for CASRSRESSYNEQFF.

The J gene is TRBJ2-1, the V gene TRBV19; unclear D gene. V was pared by 2 bases and J by 7 bases, with 12 bases between. The CDR3 is made up of 14 amino acids. Germline CDR1 is LNHDA and CDR2 is SQIVND (reference sequence). The CDR3 loop is CASSISGRRNEQFF. The CDR3 DNA follows: TGTGCCAGTAGTATATCTGGCAGACGAAATGAGCAGTTCTTC.

The chain uses TRBV7-8 and TRBJ1-5, with D possibly TRBD1 on 5 matching bases. The CDR3 runs 15 residues. Germline CDR1 reads SGHVS; CDR2 reads FQNEAQ. Trimming shortened V by 1 base and J by 7 bases, and 14 bases separated the two germline ends. The CDR3 here is CASSLVPGPEQPQHF. CDR3 DNA sequence: TGTGCCAGCAGCTTAGTGCCAGGGCCGGAACAGCCCCAGCATTTT.

This clone showed up just a few times. V and J are TRBV6-5 and TRBJ1-5; weak D call: TRBD1 (6 bases). This CDR3 has 14 residues. Deletions cut 5 bases from V and 4 bases from J, with 12 bases between. From germline, CDR1 is MNHEY and CDR2 SVGAGI. The CDR3 DNA is TGTGCCAGCAGTCTAATGACAGGTAATCAGCCCCAGCATTTT. Translated: CASSLMTGNQPQHF.

This clone was seen a handful of times. CDR3 protein: CSVLREPYGYTF. The CDR3 nucleotides are TGCAGCGTACTCAGGGAACCCTATGGCTACACCTTC. The chain recombines TRBV29-1 with TRBJ1-2, with D perhaps TRBD1 (5 bases). CDR1 and CDR2 from the germline V gene are SQVTM and ANQGSEA. Trimming removed 6 bases from V and 4 bases from J, with 12 bases in between. The length of the CDR3 is 12 residues.

This chain uses TRBV19 with TRBJ1-1, with D perhaps TRBD1 (5 bases). Germline CDR1 is LNHDA and CDR2 is SQIVND (reference sequence). V was cut by 0 bases and J by 8 bases, with 16 bases left in between. This CDR3 comprises 15 residues. The CDR3 is CASSIDGGTGAEAFF. The DNA of the CDR3 is TGTGCCAGTAGTATAGACGGGGGGACCGGGGCGGAAGCTTTCTTT.

This clone showed up just once. The V and J genes are TRBV6-6 and TRBJ1-2; maybe TRBD1 (5 bases). Germline loops: CDR1 MNHNY, CDR2 SVGAGI (reference sequence). The V and J ends lost 4 bases and 5 bases respectively, with 8 bases between them. The CDR3 is 12 amino acids. DNA of the CDR3: TGTGCCAGCAGTTTCGACAGTTATGGCTACACCTTC. It yields the protein CASSFDSYGYTF.

This chain joins TRBV5-6 and TRBJ2-6, with D perhaps matching TRBD2 (7 bases). In germline, CDR1 is SGHDT, CDR2 YYEEEE. With 2 bases removed from V and 2 bases from J, the gap between germline ends came to 8 bases. The CDR3 extends over 15 amino acids. CDR3 sequence reads: CASSFGGPGANVLTF. CDR3 sequence (DNA): TGTGCCAGCAGCTTCGGGGGGCCTGGGGCCAACGTCCTGACTTTC.

This sequence joins TRBV6-4 and TRBJ1-5; possible D gene TRBD1, 6 bases. Germline assignment: CDR1 MRHNA and CDR2 SNTAGT. The CDR3 spans 13 residues. The germline V and J ends were trimmed by 4 bases and 6 bases, with 10 bases remaining between them. As DNA, the CDR3 is TGTGCCAGCAGTGGGGGGGCGGGTCAGCCCCAGCATTTT. This codes for CASSGGAGQPQHF.